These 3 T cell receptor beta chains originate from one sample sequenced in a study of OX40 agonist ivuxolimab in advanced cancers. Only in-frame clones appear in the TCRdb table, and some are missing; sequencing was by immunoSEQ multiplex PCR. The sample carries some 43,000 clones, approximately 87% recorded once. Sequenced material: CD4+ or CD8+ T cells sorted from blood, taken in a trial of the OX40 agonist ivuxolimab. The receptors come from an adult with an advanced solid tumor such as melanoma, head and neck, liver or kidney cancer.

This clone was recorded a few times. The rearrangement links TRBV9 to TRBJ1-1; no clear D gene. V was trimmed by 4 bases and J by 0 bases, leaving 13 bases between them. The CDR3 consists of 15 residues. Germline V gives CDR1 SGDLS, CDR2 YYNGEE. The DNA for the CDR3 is TGTGCCAGCAGCCGCTTGGGGAGCATGAACACTGAAGCTTTCTTT. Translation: CASSRLGSMNTEAFF.

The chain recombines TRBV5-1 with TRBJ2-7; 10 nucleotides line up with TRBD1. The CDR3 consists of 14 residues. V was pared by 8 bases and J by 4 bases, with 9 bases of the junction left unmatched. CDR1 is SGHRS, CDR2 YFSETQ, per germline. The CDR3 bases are TGCGCCAGTAGGCCCGGGACAGGGGCTTACGAGCAGTACTTC. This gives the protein CASRPGTGAYEQYF.

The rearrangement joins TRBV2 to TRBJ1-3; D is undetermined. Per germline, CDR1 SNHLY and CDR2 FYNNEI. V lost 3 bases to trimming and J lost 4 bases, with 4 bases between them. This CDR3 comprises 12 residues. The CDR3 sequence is CASSDYGNTIYF. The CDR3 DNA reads TGTGCCAGCAGTGATTACGGAAACACCATATATTTT.